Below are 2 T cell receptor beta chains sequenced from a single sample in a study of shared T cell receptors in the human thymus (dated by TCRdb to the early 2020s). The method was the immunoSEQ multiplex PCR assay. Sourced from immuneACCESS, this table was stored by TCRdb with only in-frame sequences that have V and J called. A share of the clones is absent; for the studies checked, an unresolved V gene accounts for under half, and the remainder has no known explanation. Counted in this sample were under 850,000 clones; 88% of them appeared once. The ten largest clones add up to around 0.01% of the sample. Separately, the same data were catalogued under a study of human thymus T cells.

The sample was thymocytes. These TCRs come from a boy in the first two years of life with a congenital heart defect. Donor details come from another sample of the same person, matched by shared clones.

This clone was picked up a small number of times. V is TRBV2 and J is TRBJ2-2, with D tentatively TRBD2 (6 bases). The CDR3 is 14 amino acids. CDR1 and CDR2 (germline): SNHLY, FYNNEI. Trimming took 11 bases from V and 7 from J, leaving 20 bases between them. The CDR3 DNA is TGTGCCGTTCCGGGCGGGAAAGGCCACGGGGAGCTGTTTTTT. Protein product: CAVPGGKGHGELFF.

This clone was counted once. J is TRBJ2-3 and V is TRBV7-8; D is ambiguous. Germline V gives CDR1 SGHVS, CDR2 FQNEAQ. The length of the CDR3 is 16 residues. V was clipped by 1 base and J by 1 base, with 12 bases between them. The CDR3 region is CASSLETRTRTDTQYF. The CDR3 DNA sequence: TGTGCCAGCAGCTTAGAAACTCGCACCCGCACAGATACGCAGTATTTT. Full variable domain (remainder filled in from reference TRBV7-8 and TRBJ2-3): GAGVSQSPRYKVAKRGQDVALRCDPISGHVSLFWYQQALGQGPEFLTYFQNEAQLDKSGLPSDRFFAERPEGSVSTLKIQRTQQEDSAVYLCASSLETRTRTDTQYFGPGTRLTVL.